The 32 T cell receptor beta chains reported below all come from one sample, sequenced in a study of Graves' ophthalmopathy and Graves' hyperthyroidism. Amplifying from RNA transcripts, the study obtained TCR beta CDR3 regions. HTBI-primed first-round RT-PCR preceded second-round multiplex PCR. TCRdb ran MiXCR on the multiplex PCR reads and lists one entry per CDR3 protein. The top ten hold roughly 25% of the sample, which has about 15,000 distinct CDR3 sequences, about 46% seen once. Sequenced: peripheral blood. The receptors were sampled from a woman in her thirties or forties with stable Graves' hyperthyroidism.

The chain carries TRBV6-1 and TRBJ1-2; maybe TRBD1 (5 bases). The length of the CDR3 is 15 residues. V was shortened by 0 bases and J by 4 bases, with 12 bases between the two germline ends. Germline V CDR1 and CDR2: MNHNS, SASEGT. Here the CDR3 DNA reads TGTGCCAGCAGTGAAGCGCATCAGGGCCGCTATGGCTACACCTTC. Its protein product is CASSEAHQGRYGYTF.

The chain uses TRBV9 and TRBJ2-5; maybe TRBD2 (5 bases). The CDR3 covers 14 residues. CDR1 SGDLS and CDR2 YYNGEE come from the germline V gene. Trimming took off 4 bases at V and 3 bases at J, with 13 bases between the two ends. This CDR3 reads CASSPRTGEETQYF. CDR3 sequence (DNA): TGTGCCAGCAGCCCGAGGACTGGAGAAGAGACCCAGTACTTC.

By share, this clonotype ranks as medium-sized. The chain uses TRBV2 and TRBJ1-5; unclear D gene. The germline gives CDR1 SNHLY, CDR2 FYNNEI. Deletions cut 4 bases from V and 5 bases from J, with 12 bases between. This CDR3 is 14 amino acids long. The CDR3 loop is CASSGQKKDQPQHF. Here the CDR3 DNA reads TGTGCCAGCAGTGGTCAGAAAAAAGATCAGCCCCAGCATTTT.

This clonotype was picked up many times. DNA for the CDR3: TGTGCCAGTGGACAGGAGGAGAACACCGGGGAGCTGTTTTTT. Residues: CASGQEENTGELFF. V and J are TRBV19 and TRBJ2-2; TRBD1 matches at 7 bases. Trimming took 8 bases from V and 1 from J; bases not matched to a gene: 4. The CDR3 spans 14 residues. The germline V gene encodes CDR1 LNHDA and CDR2 SQIVND (reference sequence).

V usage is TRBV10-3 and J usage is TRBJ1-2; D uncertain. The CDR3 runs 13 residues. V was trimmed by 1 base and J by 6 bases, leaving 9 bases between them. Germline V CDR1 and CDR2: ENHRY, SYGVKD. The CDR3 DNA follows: TGTGCCATCAGTGAGTTCTTACAGAATGGCTACACCTTC. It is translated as CAISEFLQNGYTF.

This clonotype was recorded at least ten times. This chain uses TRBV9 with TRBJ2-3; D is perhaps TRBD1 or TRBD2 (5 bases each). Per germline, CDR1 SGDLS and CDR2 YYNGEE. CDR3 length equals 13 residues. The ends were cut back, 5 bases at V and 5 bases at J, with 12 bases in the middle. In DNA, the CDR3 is TGTGCCAGCAGTCAAGAGGGGCGAGATACGCAGTATTTT. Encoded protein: CASSQEGRDTQYF.

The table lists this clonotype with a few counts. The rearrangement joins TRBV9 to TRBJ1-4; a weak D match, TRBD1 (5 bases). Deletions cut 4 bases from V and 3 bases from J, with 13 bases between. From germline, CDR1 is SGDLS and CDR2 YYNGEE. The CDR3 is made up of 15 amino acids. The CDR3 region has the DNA TGTGCCAGCAGCCACGACAGAGGTGCTAATGAAAAACTGTTTTTT. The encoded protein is CASSHDRGANEKLFF.

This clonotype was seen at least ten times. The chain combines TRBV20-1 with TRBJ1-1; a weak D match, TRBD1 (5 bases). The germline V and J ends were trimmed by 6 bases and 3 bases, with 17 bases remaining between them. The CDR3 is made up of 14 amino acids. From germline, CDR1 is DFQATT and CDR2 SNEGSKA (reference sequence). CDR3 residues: CSAAGLGGDTEAFF. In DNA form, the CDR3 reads TGCAGTGCGGCGGGCCTCGGGGGGGACACTGAAGCTTTCTTT.

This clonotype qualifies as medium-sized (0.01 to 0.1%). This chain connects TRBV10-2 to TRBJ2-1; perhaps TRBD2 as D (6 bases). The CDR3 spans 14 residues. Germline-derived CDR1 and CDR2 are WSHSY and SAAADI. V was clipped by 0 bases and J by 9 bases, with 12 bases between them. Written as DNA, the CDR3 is TGCGCCAGCAGTGAGTCGACGGGGGATAGTGAGCAGTTCTTC. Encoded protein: CASSESTGDSEQFF.

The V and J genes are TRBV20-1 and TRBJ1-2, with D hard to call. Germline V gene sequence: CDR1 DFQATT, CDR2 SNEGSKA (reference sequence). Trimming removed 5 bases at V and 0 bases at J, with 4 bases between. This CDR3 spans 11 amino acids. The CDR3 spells CSAQSNYGYTF. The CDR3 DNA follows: TGCAGTGCTCAATCTAACTATGGCTACACCTTC.

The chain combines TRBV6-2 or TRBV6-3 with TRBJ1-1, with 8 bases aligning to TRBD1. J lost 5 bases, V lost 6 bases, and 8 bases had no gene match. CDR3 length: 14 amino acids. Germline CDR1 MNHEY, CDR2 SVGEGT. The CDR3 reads CASSLRDRGTEAFF. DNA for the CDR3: TGTGCCAGCAGCCTTAGAGACAGGGGAACTGAAGCTTTCTTT.

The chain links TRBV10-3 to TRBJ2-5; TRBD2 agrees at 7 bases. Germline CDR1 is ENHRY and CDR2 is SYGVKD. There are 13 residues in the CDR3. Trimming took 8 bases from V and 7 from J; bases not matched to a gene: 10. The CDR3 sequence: CAIGVGRRGTQYF. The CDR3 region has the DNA TGTGCCATCGGTGTCGGGAGGCGGGGGACCCAGTACTTC.

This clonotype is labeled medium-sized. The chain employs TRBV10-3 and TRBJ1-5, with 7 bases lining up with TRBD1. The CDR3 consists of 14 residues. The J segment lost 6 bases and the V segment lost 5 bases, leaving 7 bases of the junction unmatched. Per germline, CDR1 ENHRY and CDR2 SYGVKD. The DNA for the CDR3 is TGTGCCATCAGTTTAACAGGGGTGGGTCAGCCCCAGCATTTT. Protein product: CAISLTGVGQPQHF.

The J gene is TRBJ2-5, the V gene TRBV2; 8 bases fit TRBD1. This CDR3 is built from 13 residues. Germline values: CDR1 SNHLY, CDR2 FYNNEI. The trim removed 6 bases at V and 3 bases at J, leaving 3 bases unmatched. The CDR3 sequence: CASSGTGKETQYF. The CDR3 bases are TGTGCCAGCAGCGGGACAGGCAAAGAGACCCAGTACTTC.

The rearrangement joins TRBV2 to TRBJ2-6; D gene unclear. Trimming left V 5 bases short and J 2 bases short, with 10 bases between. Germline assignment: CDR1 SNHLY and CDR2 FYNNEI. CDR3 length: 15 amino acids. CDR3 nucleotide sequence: TGTGCCAGCAGTCAGAACTGGGCTGGGGCCAACGTCCTGACTTTC. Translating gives CASSQNWAGANVLTF.

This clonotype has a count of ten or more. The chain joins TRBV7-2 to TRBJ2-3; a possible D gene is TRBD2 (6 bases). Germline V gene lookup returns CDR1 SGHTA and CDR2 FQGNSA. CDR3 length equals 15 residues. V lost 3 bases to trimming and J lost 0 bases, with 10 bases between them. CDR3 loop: CASSFRLASTDTQYF. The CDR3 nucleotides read TGTGCCAGCAGCTTTCGGCTAGCGAGCACAGATACGCAGTATTTT. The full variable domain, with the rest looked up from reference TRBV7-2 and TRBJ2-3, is GAGVSQSPSNKVTEKGKDVELRCDPISGHTALYWYRQSLGQGLEFLIYFQGNSAPDKSGLPSDRFSAERTGGSVSTLTIQRTQQEDSAVYLCASSFRLASTDTQYFGPGTRLTVL.

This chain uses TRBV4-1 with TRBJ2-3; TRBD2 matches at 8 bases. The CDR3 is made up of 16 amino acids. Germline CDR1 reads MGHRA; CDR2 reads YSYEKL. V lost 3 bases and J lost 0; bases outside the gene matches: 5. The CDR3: CASSQRAGASTDTQYF. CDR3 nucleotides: TGCGCCAGCAGCCAGAGAGCGGGAGCAAGCACAGATACGCAGTATTTT.

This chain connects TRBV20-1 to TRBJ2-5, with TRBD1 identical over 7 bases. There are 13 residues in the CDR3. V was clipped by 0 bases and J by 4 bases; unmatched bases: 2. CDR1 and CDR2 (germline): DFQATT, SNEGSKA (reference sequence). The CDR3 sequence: CSARDPGGETQYF. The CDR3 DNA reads TGCAGTGCTAGAGATCCAGGGGGAGAGACCCAGTACTTC.

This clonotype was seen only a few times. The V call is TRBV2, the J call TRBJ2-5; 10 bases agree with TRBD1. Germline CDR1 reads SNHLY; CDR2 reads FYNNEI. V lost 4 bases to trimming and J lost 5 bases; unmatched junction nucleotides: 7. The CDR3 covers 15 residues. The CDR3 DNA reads TGTGCCAGCAGTGGGGTGACAGGGGGCTTGGAGACCCAGTACTTC. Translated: CASSGVTGGLETQYF.

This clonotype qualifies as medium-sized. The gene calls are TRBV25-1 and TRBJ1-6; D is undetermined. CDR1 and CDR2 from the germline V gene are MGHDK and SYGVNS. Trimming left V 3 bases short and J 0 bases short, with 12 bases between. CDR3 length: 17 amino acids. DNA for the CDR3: TGTGCCAGCAGTGAGGGCCCCTATAGCTCCTATAATTCACCCCTCCACTTT. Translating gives CASSEGPYSSYNSPLHF.

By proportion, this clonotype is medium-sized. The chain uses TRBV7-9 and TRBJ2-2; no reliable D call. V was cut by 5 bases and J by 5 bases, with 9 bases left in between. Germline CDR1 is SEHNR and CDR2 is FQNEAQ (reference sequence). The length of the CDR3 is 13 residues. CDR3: CASSLSTTGELFF. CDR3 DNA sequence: TGTGCCAGCAGCCTAAGTACGACCGGGGAGCTGTTTTTT.

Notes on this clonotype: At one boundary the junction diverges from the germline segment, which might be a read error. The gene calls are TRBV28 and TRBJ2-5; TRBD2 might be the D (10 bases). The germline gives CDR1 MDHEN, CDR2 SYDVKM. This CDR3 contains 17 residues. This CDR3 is CANSGQGTATSGETQYF. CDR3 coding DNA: TGTGCCAACAGTGGACAGGGGACCGCGACTAGCGGGGAGACCCAGTACTTC.

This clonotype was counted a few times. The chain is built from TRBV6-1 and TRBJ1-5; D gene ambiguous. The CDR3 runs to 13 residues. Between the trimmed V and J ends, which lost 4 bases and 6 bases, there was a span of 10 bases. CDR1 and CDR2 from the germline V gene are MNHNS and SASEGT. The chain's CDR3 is CASSVLWGQPQHF. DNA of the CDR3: TGTGCCAGCAGTGTTTTATGGGGTCAGCCCCAGCATTTT.

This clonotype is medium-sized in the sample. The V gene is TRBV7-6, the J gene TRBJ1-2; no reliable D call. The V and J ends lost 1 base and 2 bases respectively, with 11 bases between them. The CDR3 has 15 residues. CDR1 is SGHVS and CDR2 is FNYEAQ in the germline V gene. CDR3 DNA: TGTGCCAGCAGCTTAGTGGCGGGAGAAAACTATGGCTACACCTTC. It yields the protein CASSLVAGENYGYTF.

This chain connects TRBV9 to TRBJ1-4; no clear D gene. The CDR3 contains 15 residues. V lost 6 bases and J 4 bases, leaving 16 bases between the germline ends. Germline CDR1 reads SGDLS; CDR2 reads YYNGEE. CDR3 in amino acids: CASTRGELFNEKLFF. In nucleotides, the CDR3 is TGTGCCAGCACCCGGGGAGAGTTATTTAATGAAAAACTGTTTTTT.

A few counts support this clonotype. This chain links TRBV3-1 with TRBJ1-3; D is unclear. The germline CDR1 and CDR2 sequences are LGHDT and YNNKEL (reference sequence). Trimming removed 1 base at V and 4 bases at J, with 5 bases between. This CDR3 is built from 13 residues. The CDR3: CASSQGRGNTIYF. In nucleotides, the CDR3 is TGTGCCAGCAGCCAAGGACGGGGAAACACCATATATTTT.

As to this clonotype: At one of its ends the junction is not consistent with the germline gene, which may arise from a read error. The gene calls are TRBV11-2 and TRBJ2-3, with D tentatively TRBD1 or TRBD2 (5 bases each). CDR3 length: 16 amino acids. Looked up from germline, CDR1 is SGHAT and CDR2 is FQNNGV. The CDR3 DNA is TGTGCCAGCAGTTATGAGCCGGGGTGGGGCACAGATACGAAGTATTTT. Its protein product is CASSYEPGWGTDTKYF.

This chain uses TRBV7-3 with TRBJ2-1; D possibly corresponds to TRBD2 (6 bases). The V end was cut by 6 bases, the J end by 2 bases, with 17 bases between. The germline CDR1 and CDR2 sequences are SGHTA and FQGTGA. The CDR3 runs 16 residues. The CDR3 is CASSPQAAGTYNEQFF. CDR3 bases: TGTGCCAGCAGTCCCCAAGCTGCGGGGACCTACAATGAGCAGTTCTTC.

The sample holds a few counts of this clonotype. CDR3 coding DNA: TGCAGTGCTAGACCTACGACCATGAGGAACACTGAAGCTTTCTTT. This translates into CSARPTTMRNTEAFF. The rearrangement joins TRBV20-1 to TRBJ1-1; D is ambiguous. CDR3 length: 15 amino acids. Germline lookup yields CDR1 DFQATT and CDR2 SNEGSKA (reference sequence). The ends were cut back, 2 bases at V and 1 base at J, with 14 bases in the middle.

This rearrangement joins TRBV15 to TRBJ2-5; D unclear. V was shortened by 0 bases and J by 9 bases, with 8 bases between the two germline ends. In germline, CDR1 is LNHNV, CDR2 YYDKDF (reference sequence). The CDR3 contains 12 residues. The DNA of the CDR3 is TGTGCCACCAGCAGAGATGCTAGGGCCCAGTACTTC. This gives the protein CATSRDARAQYF. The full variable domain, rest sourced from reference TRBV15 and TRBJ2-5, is DAMVIQNPRYQVTQFGKPVTLSCSQTLNHNVMYWYQQKSSQAPKLLFHYYDKDFNNEADTPDNFQSRRPNTSFCFLDIRSPGLGDTAMYLCATSRDARAQYFGPGTRLLVL.

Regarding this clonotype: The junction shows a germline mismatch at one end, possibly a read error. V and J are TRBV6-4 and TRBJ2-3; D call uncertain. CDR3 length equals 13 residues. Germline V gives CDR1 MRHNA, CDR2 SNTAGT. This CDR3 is CDSSGSETDTQYF. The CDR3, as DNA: TGTGACAGCAGTGGATCCGAGACAGATACGCAGTATTTT.

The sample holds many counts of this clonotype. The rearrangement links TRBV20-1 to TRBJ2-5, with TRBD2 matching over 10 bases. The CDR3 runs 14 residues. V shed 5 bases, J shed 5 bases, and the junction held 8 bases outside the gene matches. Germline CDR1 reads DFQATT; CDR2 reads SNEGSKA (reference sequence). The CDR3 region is CSAPTLAGAETQYF. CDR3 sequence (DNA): TGCAGTGCTCCCACCCTAGCGGGAGCTGAGACCCAGTACTTC.